This is a list of T cell receptor beta chains from one sample in a study of T cells after somatic rescue of genetic block. Data came from immunoSEQ multiplex PCR; TCRdb stores just in-frame clones and leaves some out. Of 15,000 or so clones in the sample, 55% to 75% were seen once. What was sequenced was peripheral blood mononuclear cells (PBMCs). These receptors all stem from a boy between 10 and 17 years old. Both conserved end residues are part of each CDR3. Fields, in order: CDR3 length, V gene, clone size, D gene, J gene, CDR3 DNA, CDR3 protein. The D gene is left open where the match is weak. The size entry is marked missing in some rows and otherwise reads once, few, many or a size class.

15	TRBV7-3	-	TRBD1	TRBJ2-1	TGTGCCAGCAGCTTAAGGACAGGGAAGGACAATGAGCAGTTCTTC	CASSLRTGKDNEQFF
14	TRBV6-6	-	-	TRBJ2-7	TGTGCCAGCAGTTACTCGCGGGGCGTCTACGAGCAGTACTTC	CASSYSRGVYEQYF
17	TRBV5-1	medium-sized	TRBD2	TRBJ2-2	TGCGCCAGCAGTATTTGGGGTAGCGGGGAAAACACCGGGGAGCTGTTTTTT	CASSIWGSGENTGELFF
18	TRBV19	-	TRBD1	TRBJ2-7	TGTGCCAGTAGTATACGGGGACAGGGGGCAGCCGGAGGCTACGAGCAGTACTTC	CASSIRGQGAAGGYEQYF
15	TRBV9	-	TRBD2	TRBJ2-1	TGTGCCAGCAATCAGCGGGGGCCCGCTGGCAATGAGCAGTTCTTC	CASNQRGPAGNEQFF
13	TRBV6-5	once	-	TRBJ2-3	TGTGCCAGCAGTTACTCGGGCTCCGATACGCAGTATTTT	CASSYSGSDTQYF
15	TRBV6-5	-	-	TRBJ2-5	TGTGCCAGCAGTTACACTCAGGGGGGGCAAGAGACCCAGTACTTC	CASSYTQGGQETQYF
14	TRBV13	few	-	TRBJ1-2	TGTGCCAGCAGCTTACTCCAGCTGGGGGATGGCTACACCTTC	CASSLLQLGDGYTF
16	TRBV4-1	once	-	TRBJ2-7	TGCGCCAGCAGCCAAGATCTGCGGGCCCCTTGGGGCGAGCAGTACTTC	CASSQDLRAPWGEQYF
12	TRBV19	-	-	TRBJ2-1	TGTGCCAGTAGCCGCTTAAGGGATGAGCAGTTCTTC	CASSRLRDEQFF
16	TRBV28	-	-	TRBJ1-1	TGTGCCAGCAGTTTTGAGACAGGCCAAGAGAAGGCTGAAGCTTTCTTT	CASSFETGQEKAEAFF
13	TRBV12-5	-	TRBD1	TRBJ2-5	TGTGCTAGTGGGGGACAGGGCCAAGAGACCCAGTACTTC	CASGGQGQETQYF
12	TRBV10-3	once	-	TRBJ1-1	TGTGCCATCAGTGAGGGTGGGACTGAAGCTTTCTTT	CAISEGGTEAFF
15	TRBV11-3	-	TRBD2	TRBJ2-1	TGTGCCAGCAGCTCGGGACTAGTTTCAGGAGCTGAGCAGTTCTTC	CASSSGLVSGAEQFF
12	TRBV28	few	-	TRBJ1-2	TGTGCCAGCAGTCGGACGGAGAATGGCTACACCTTC	CASSRTENGYTF
13	TRBV5-1	-	-	TRBJ2-5	TGCGCCAGCAGCTTCGTGGGGCAGGAGACCCAGTACTTC	CASSFVGQETQYF
17	TRBV21-1	-	-	TRBJ2-4	TGTGCCAGCAGTGCGGGTCTAGCACAGCAAAGAAAAAACATTCAGTACTTC	CASSAGLAQQRKNIQYF
14	TRBV15	-	TRBD1	TRBJ2-7	TGTGCCACCAGCAAGGACAGGGCAACCTACGAGCAGTACTTC	CATSKDRATYEQYF
15	TRBV7-9	few	-	TRBJ2-1	TGTGCCAGCCAGGAATGGGGGGCTGACGACAATGAGCAGTTCTTC	CASQEWGADDNEQFF
12	TRBV28	few	-	TRBJ2-7	TGTGCCAGCCAGACGAGGAGATTCGAGCAGTACTTC	CASQTRRFEQYF
15	TRBV5-4	-	TRBD1	TRBJ1-2	TGTGCCAGCAGCTACGGGACAGGTTTTAACTATGGCTACACCTTC	CASSYGTGFNYGYTF
12	TRBV5-1	-	-	TRBJ1-5	TGCGCCAGCAGTGATGGCAATCAGCCCCAGCATTTT	CASSDGNQPQHF
11	TRBV18	large	-	TRBJ2-5	TGTGCCAGCTCACCTGAGGGGGGCCAGTACTTC	CASSPEGGQYF
13	TRBV6-1	-	TRBD1	TRBJ1-1	TGTGCCAGCAGCCACAGGGGAAACACTGAAGCTTTCTTT	CASSHRGNTEAFF
13	TRBV6-5	few	-	TRBJ2-1	TGTGCCAGCAGTTACTATAGCAAAGATGAGCAGTTCTTC	CASSYYSKDEQFF
15	TRBV6-5	-	-	TRBJ1-5	TGTGCCAGCAGTTACTCCCGGACGTCGGGTCAGCCCCAGCATTTT	CASSYSRTSGQPQHF